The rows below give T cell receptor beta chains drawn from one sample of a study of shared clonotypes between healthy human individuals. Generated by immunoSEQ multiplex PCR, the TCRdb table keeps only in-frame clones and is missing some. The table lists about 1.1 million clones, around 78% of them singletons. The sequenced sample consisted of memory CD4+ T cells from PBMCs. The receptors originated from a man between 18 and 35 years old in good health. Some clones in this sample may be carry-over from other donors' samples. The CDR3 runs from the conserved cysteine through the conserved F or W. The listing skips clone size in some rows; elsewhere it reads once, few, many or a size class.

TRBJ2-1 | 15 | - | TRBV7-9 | CASSFISGYSSEQFF
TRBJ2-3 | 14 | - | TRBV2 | CASSEGLGTDTQYF
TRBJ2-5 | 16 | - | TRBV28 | CASSWDFAGQGETQYF
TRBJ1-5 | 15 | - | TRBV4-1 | CASSRVGQSDQPQHF
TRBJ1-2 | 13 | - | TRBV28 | CASRSGTVYGYTF
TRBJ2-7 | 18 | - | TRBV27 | CASSPLTSGRSLISEQYF
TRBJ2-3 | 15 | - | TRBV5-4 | CASSWGTGRTDTQYF
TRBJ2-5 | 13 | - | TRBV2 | CASSEGRQETQYF
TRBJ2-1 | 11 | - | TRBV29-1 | CSGGLANEQFF
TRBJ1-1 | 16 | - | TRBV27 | CASSQRTATMNTEAFF
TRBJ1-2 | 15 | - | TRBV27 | CASSRSRQGDYGYTF
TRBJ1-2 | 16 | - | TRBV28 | CASSSTGRSWNYGYTF
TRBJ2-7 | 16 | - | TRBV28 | CASRPAPGRSWYEQYF
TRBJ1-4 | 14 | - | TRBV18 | CASSPSATNEKLFF
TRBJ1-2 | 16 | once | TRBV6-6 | CASSYSRVGRDYGYTF
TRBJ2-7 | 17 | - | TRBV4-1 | CASSRYLAGEGSYEQYF
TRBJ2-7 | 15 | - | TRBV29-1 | CSVSTPGQGSYEQYF
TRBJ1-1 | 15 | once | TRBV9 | CASSVGPQGATEAFF
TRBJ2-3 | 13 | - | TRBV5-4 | CASRAGPTDTQYF
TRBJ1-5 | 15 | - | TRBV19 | CATEGWTARGQPQHF
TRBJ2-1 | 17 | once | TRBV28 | CASSDLYGRAAYNEQFF
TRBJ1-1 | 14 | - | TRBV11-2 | CASFPGRGSTEAFF
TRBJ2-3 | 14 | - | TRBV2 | CASSEVASTDTQYF
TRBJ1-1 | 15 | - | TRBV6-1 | CASSSKGQLNTEAFF
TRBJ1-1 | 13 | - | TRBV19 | CASSNTINGVAFF
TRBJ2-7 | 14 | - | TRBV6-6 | CASSYSGGPYEQYF
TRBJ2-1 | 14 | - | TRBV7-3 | CASSYVRDQDEQFF